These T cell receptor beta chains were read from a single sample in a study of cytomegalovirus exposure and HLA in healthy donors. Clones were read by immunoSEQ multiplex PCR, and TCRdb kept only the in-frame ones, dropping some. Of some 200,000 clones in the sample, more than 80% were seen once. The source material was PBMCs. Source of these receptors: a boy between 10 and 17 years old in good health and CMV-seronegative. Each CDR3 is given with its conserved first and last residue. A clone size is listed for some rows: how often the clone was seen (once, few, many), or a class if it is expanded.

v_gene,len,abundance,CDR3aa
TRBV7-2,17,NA,CASSPSPLAGVLGEQFF
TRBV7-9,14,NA,CASSHYGTDYEQYF
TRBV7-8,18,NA,CASSRDRVPVRGGSPLHF
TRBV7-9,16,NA,CSSSLKSKGQSYEQYF
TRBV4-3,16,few,CASSQDPSGTYNEQFF
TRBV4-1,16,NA,CASSQAGARDFQPQHF
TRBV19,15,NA,CASSLTLAGVYEQYF
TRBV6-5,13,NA,CASSVDRETEAFF
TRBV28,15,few,CASKVKRGGLGGYTF
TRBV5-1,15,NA,CASSLAGVDRAPSFF
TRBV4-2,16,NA,CASSQDSTSGTDTQYF
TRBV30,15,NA,CAWGRGGRGKTEAFF
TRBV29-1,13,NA,CSVSSGGDNEQFF
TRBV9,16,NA,CASSASSGTDTGELFF
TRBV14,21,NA,CASSQGWGTMSGRTFAYEQYF
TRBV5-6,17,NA,CASSSDRGTRFNYGYTF
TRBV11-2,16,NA,CASSPIPGQTNYGYTF
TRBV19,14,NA,CASSIRGRAYGYTF
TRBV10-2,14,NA,CASSALTGPYGYTF
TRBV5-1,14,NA,CASSFRDRGEKLFF
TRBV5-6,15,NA,CASSITGEPNYGYTF
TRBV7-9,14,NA,CSSSLMGSSYEQYF
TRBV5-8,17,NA,CASLPASGGASTGELFF
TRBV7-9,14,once,CASSLSGGEGGYTF
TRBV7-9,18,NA,CASSLAGGGPEHNEKLFF
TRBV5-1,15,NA,CASENVRANTGELFF
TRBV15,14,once,CATSRDYSVASQFF
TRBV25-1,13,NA,CASSGDNYYGYTF
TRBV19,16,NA,CASSPGTFYSNQPQHF
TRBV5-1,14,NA,CASSLVSFTGELFF
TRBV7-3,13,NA,CASKKGDTGELFF
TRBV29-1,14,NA,CSVEGRQGVWGYTF
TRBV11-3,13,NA,CASSLQGASGYTF
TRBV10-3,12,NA,CAIIGEDGELFF
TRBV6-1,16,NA,CASSEEWGGSTDTQYF
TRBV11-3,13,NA,CASTSEFGDTQYF
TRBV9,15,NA,CASSEASGSPGEQYF
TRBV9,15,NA,CASSASGGGGTEAFF